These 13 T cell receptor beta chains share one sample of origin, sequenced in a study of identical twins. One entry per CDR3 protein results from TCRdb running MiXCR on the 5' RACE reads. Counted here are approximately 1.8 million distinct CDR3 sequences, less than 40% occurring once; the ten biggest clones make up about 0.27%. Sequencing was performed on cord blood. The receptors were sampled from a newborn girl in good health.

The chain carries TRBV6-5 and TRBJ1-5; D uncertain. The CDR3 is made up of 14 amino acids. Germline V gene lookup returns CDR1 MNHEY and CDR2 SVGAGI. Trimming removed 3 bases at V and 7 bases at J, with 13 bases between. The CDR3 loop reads CASSYSPRGQPQHF. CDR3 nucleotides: TGTGCCAGCAGTTATTCCCCCAGAGGGCAGCCCCAGCATTTT.

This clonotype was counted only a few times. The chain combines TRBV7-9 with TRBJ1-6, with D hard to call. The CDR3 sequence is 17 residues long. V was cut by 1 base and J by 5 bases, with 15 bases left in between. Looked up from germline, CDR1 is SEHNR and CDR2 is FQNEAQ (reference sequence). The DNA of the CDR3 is TGTGCCAGCAGCTTAGTAGCCCTCCGGGAGAATAATTCACCCCTCCACTTT. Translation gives CASSLVALRENNSPLHF. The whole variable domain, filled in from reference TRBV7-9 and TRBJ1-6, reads DTGVSQNPRHKITKRGQNVTFRCDPISEHNRLYWYRQTLGQGPEFLTYFQNEAQLEKSRLLSDRFSAERPKGSFSTLEIQRTEQGDSAMYLCASSLVALRENNSPLHFGNGTRLTVT.

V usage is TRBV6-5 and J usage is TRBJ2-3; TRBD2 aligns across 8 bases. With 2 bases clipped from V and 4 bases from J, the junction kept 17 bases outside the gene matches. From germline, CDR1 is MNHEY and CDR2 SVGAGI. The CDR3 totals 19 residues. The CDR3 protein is CASSYRGLAPTPPADTQYF. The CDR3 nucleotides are TGTGCCAGCAGTTACCGCGGACTAGCTCCGACCCCACCCGCAGATACGCAGTATTTT.

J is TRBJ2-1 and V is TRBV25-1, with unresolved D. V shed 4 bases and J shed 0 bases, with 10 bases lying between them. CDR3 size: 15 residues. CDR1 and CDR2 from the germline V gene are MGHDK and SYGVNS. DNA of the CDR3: TGTGCCAGCAGTGTACAGACAAGCTCCTACAATGAGCAGTTCTTC. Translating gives CASSVQTSSYNEQFF.

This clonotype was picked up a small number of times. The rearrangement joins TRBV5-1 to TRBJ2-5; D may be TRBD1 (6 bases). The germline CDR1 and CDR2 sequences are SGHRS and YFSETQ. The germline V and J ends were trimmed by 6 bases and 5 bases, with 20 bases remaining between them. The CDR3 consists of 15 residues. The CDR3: CASTLWTVERETQYF. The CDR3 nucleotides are TGCGCCAGCACACTATGGACAGTAGAGAGGGAGACCCAGTACTTC. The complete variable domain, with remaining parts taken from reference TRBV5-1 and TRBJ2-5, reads KAGVTQTPRYLIKTRGQQVTLSCSPISGHRSVSWYQQTPGQGLQFLFEYFSETQRNKGNFPGRFSGRQFSNSRSEMNVSTLELGDSALYLCASTLWTVERETQYFGPGTRLLVL.

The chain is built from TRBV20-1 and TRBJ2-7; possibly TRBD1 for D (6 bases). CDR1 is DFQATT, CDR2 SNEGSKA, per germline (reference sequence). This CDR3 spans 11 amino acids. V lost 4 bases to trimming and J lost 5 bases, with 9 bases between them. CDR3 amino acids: CSANRVHEQYF. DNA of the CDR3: TGCAGTGCTAACAGGGTCCACGAGCAGTACTTC.

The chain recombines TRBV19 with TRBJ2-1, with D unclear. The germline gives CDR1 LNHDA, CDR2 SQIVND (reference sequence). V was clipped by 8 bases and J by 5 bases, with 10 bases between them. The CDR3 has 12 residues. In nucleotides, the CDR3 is TGTGCCAGTCGCGGACGGAACAATGAGCAGTTCTTC. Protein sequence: CASRGRNNEQFF.

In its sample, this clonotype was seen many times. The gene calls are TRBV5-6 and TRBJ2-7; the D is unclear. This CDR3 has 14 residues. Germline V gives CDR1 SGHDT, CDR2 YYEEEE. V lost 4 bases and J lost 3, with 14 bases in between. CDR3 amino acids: CASSSRAFHYEQYF. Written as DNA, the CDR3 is TGTGCCAGCAGCAGTAGGGCCTTCCACTACGAGCAGTACTTC.

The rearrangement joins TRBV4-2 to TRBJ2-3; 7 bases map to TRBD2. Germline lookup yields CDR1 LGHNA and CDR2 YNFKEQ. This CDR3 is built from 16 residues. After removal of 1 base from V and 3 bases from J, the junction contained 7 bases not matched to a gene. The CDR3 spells CASSQASPSGTDTQYF. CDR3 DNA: TGTGCCAGCAGCCAAGCTTCTCCTAGCGGTACAGATACGCAGTATTTT.

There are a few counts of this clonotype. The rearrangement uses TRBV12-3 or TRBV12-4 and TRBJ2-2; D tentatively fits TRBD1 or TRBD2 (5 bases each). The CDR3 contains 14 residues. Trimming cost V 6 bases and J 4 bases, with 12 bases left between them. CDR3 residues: CASSRRDLTGELFF. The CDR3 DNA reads TGTGCCAGCAGCCGAAGGGACCTCACCGGGGAGCTGTTTTTT.

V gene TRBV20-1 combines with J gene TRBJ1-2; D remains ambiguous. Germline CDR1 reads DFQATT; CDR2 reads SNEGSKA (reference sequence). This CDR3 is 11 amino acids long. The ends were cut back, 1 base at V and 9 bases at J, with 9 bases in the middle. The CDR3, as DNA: TGCAGTGCTAGAGGAACCCTTAGCTACACCTTC. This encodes CSARGTLSYTF.

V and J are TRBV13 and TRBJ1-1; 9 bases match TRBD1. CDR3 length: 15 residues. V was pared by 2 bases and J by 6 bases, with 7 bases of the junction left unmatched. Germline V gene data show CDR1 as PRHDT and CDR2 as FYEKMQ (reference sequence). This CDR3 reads CASSLWHRGLAEAFF. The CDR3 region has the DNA TGTGCCAGCAGCTTATGGCACAGGGGGCTGGCTGAAGCTTTCTTT.

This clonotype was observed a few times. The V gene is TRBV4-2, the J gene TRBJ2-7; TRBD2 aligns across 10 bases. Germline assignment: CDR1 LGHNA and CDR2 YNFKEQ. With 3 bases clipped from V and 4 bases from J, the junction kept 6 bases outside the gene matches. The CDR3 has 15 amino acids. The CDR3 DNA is TGTGCCAGCAGCCACGAGCTAGCGGGAGCTTACGAGCAGTACTTC. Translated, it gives CASSHELAGAYEQYF.